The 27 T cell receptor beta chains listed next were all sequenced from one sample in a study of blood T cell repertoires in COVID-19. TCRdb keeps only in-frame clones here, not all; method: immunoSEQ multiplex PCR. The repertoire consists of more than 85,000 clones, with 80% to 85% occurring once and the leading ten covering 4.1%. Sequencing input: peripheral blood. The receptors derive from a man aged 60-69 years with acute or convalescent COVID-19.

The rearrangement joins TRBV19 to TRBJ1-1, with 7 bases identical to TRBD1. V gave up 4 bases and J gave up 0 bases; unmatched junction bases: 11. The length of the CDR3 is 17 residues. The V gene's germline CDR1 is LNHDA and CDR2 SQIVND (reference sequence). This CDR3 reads CASSSDRDSIMNTEAFF. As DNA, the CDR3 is TGTGCCAGTAGTAGCGATCGGGACAGTATCATGAACACTGAAGCTTTCTTT.

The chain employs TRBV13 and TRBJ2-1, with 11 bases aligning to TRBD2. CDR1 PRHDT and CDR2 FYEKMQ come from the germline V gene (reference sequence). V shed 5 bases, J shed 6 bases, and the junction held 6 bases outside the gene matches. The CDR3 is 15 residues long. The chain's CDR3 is CASSRSGGVPNEQFF. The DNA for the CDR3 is TGTGCCAGCAGCCGTAGCGGGGGGGTCCCCAATGAGCAGTTCTTC.

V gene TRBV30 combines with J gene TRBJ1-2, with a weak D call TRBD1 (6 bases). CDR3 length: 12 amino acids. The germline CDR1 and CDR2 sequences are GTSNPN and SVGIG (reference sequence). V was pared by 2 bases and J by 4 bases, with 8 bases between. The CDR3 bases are TGTGCCTGGAGTACAGGGACCTATGGCTACACCTTC. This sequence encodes CAWSTGTYGYTF.

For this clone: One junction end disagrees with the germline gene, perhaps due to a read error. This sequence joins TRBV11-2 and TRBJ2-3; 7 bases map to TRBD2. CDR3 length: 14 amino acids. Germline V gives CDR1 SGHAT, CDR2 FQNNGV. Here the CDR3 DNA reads TGTGCCAGCACCTTAGGCTGGGAGGGTGATACGCAGTATTTT. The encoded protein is CASTLGWEGDTQYF.

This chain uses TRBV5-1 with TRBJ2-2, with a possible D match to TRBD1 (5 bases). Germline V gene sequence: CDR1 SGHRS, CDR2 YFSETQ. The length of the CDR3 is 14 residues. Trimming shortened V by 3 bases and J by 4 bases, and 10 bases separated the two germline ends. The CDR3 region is CASSWDGATGELFF. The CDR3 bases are TGCGCCAGCAGCTGGGATGGGGCCACCGGGGAGCTGTTTTTT.

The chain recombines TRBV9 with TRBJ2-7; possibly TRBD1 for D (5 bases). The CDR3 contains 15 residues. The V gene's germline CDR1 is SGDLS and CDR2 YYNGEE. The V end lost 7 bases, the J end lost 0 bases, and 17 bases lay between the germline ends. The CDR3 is CASSRTDSSSYEQYF. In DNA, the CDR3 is TGTGCCAGCTCCCGGACCGACAGTAGCTCCTACGAGCAGTACTTC.

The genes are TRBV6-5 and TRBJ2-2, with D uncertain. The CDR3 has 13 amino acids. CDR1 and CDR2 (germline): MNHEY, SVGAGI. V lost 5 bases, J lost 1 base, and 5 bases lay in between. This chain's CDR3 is CASSPWNTGELFF. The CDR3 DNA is TGTGCCAGCAGTCCATGGAACACCGGGGAGCTGTTTTTT.

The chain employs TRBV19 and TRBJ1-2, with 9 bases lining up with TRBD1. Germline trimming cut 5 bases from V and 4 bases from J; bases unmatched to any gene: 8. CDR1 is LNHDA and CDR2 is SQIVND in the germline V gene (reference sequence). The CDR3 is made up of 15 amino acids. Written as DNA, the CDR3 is TGTGCCAGTAGTCCGGGACAGGGACTCGTCTATGGCTACACCTTC. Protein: CASSPGQGLVYGYTF.

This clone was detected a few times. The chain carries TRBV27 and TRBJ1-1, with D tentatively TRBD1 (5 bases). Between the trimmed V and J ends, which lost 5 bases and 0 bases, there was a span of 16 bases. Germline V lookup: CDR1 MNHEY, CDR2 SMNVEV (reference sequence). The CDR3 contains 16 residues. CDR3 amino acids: CASSPLMGPMNTEAFF. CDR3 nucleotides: TGTGCCAGCAGTCCACTGATGGGGCCCATGAACACTGAAGCTTTCTTT.

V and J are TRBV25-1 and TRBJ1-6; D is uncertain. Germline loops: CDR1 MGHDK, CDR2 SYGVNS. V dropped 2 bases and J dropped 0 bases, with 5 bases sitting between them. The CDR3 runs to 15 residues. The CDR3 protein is CASSEGSSYNSPLHF. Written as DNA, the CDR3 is TGTGCCAGCAGTGAAGGGAGCTCCTATAATTCACCCCTCCACTTT.

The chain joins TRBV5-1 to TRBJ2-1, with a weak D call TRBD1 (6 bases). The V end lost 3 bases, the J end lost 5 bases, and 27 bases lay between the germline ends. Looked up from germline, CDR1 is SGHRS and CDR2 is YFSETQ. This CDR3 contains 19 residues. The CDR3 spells CASSSVLLQGGSGHNEQFF. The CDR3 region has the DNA TGCGCCAGCAGCTCTGTGTTGTTACAGGGTGGATCGGGCCACAATGAGCAGTTCTTC.

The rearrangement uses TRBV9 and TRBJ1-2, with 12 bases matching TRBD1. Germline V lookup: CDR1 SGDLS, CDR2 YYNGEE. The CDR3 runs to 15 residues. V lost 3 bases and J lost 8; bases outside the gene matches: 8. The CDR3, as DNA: TGTGCCAGCAGCGCCTGGGGACAGGGGGCCCACGGCTACACCTTC. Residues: CASSAWGQGAHGYTF.

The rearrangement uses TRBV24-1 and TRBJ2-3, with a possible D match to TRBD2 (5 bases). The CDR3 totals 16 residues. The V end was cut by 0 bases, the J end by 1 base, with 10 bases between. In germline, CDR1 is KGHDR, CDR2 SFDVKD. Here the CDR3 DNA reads TGTGCCACCAGTGATTTGAGGTTCGGGGGCACAGATACGCAGTATTTT. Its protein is CATSDLRFGGTDTQYF.

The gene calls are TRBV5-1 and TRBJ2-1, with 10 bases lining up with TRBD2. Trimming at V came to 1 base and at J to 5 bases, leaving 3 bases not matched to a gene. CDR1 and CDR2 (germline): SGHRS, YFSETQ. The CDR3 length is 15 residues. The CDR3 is CASSLSLAGDNEQFF. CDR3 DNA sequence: TGCGCCAGCAGCTTGTCTCTAGCGGGGGACAATGAGCAGTTCTTC.

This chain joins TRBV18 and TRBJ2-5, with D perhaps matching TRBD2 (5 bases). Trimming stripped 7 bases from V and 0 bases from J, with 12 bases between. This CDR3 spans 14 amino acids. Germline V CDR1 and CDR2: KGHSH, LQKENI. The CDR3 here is CASLGAGHQETQYF. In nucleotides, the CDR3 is TGTGCCAGCTTGGGTGCGGGTCACCAAGAGACCCAGTACTTC. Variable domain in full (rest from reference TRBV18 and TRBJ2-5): NAGVMQNPRHLVRRRGQEARLRCSPMKGHSHVYWYRQLPEEGLKFMVYLQKENIIDESGMPKERFSAEFPKEGPSILRIQQVVRGDSAAYFCASLGAGHQETQYFGPGTRLLVL.

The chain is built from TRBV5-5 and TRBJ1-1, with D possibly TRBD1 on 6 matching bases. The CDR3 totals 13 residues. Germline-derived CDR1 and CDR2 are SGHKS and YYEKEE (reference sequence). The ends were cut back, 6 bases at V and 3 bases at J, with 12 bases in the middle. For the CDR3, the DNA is TGTGCCAGCACCTGGACAGCCGACACTGAAGCTTTCTTT. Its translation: CASTWTADTEAFF.

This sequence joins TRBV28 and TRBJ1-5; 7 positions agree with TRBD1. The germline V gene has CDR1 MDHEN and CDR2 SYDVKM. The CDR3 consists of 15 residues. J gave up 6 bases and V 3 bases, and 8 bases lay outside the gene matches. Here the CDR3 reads CASSFEGAYGQPQHF. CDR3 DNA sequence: TGTGCCAGCAGTTTCGAGGGGGCGTACGGTCAGCCCCAGCATTTT.

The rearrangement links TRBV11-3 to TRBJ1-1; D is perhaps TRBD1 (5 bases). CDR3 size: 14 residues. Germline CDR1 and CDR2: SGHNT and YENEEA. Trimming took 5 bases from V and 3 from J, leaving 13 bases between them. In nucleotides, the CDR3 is TGTGCCAGCAGCACCCAGGGTCCCCACACTGAAGCTTTCTTT. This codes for CASSTQGPHTEAFF.

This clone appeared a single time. CDR3 coding DNA: TGTGCCAGCAGCCAGATGGGGGGAACAGATACGCAGTATTTT. It specifies CASSQMGGTDTQYF. V and J are TRBV7-2 and TRBJ2-3; D is possibly TRBD2 (6 bases). Germline V gives CDR1 SGHTA, CDR2 FQGNSA. Trimming took 5 bases from V and 3 from J, leaving 12 bases between them. The CDR3 loop spans 14 amino acids.

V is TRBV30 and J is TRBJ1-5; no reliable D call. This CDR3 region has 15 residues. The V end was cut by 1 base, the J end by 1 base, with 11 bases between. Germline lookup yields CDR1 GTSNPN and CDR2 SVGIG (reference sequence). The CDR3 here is CAWSGVGGSNQPQHF. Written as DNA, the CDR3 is TGTGCCTGGAGTGGTGTGGGAGGAAGCAATCAGCCCCAGCATTTT. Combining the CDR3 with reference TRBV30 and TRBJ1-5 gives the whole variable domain SQTIHQWPATLVQPVGSPLSLECTVEGTSNPNLYWYRQAAGRGLQLLFYSVGIGQISSEVPQNLSASRPQDRQFILSSKKLLLSDSGFYLCAWSGVGGSNQPQHFGDGTRLSIL.

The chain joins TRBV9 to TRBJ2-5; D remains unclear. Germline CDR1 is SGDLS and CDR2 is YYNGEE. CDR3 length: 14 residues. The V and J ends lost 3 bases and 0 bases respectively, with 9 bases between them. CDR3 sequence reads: CASSDSRDQETQYF. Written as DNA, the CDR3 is TGTGCCAGCAGCGACTCGAGAGACCAAGAGACCCAGTACTTC.

CDR3 residues: CASSESSGGAGRQNEQFF. The CDR3 DNA reads TGTGCCAGCAGTGAATCCAGCGGGGGGGCCGGGCGTCAGAATGAGCAGTTCTTC. The chain employs TRBV25-1 and TRBJ2-1; 10 nucleotides agree with TRBD2. The CDR3 consists of 18 residues. Germline loops: CDR1 MGHDK, CDR2 SYGVNS. V dropped 1 base and J dropped 7; count of bases not matched to a gene: 13.

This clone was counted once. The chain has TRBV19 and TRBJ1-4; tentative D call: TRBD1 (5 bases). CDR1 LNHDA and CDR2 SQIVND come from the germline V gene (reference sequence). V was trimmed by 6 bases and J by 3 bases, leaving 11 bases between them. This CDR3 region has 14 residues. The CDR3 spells CASRRTSPNEKLFF. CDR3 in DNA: TGTGCCAGTAGGCGGACAAGCCCTAATGAAAAACTGTTTTTT. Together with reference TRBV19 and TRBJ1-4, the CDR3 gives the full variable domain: DGGITQSPKYLFRKEGQNVTLSCEQNLNHDAMYWYRQDPGQGLRLIYYSQIVNDFQKGDIAEGYSVSREKKESFPLTVTSAQKNPTAFYLCASRRTSPNEKLFFGSGTQLSVL.

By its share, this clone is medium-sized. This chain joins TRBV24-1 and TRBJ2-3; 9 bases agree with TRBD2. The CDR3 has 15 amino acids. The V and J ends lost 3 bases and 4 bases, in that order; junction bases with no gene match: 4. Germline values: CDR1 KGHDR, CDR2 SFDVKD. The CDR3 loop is CATSDLIAGADTQYF. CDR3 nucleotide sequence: TGTGCCACCAGTGATCTCATAGCGGGAGCAGATACGCAGTATTTT.

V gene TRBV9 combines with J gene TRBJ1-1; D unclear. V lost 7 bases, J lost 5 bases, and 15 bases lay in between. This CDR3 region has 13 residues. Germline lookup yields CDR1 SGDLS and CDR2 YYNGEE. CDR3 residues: CASSSEGWTEAFF. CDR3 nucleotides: TGTGCCAGCTCCTCGGAGGGTTGGACTGAAGCTTTCTTT.

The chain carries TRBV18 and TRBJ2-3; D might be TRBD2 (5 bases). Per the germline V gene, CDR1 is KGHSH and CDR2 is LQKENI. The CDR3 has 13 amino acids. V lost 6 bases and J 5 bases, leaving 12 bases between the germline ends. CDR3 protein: CASSKDGKDTQYF. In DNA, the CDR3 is TGTGCCAGCTCCAAAGACGGGAAAGATACGCAGTATTTT.

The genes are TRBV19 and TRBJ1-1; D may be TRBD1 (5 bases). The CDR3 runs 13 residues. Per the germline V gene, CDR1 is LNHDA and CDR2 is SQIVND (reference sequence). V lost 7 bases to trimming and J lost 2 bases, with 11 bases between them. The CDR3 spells CASKLRENTEAFF. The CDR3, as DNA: TGTGCCAGTAAACTCAGGGAAAACACTGAAGCTTTCTTT.